This TCR beta chain was sequenced in a study of T cell repertoires in cytomegalovirus infection. Trimming removed 1 base from V and 4 bases from J; junction bases left unmatched: 12. The CDR3 has 18 residues. Germline V gene data show CDR1 as MGHRA and CDR2 as YSYEKL. Via MiXCR, TCRdb re-called the reads, giving one row per CDR3 protein. The table lists under 350,000 distinct CDR3 sequences, less than 25% of them singletons, with roughly a fifth in the top ten. In this sample, this clonotype turned up a few times. Its matching antigen is unknown. V gene TRBV4-1 combines with J gene TRBJ2-7; 11 bases are shared with TRBD2. The TCR comes from a human donor in good health (CMV status not recorded). Some clones in this sample may be carry-over from other donors' samples. The material was cultured PBMCs, obtained from culture after CMV antigen stimulation. The CDR3 bases are TGCGCCAGCAGCCAAGGCAGGACGAGACTAGCGGGATCGTACGAGCAGTACGTC. It translates to CASSQGRTRLAGSYEQYV.